This TCR beta chain was retrieved from a study of blood T cell repertoires in COVID-19. Generated by immunoSEQ multiplex PCR, the TCRdb table keeps only in-frame clones and is missing some. The sample has around 28,000 clones, 70% to 90% seen once. This TCR derives from a woman of 80 years or more with COVID-19, enrolled during active disease. Sequencing input: peripheral blood.

CDR3 residues: CASSQREAGTGSYEQYF. CDR3 sequence (DNA): TGCGCCAGCAGCCAAAGAGAAGCCGGGACAGGTTCCTACGAGCAGTACTTC. This chain links TRBV4-1 with TRBJ2-7; 8 nucleotides match TRBD1. This CDR3 spans 17 amino acids. Germline assignment: CDR1 MGHRA and CDR2 YSYEKL. The ends lost 2 bases at V and 1 base at J; junction bases unmatched: 10.